Detailed here is one T cell receptor beta chain. Its target is unknown. This sample is part of a study of blood T cells in healthy people across ages. General study results and limits: With naive T cell percentage, TCR beta diversity showed a strong correlation. Significant beta diversity loss was already apparent by age roughly 40, declining roughly linearly.

V gave up 3 bases and J gave up 4 bases; unmatched junction bases: 13. There are 17 residues in the CDR3. Germline V CDR1 and CDR2: DFQATT, SNEGSKA (reference sequence). It was with a sample-barcoded 5' primer and a J-beta primer mix that a second PCR of roughly 7 to 11 cycles was run. Template switching added a 12-random-nucleotide identifier to every cDNA molecule. Each CDR3 protein gets one entry after TCRdb re-called the 5' RACE reads with MiXCR. The repertoire includes about 1 million distinct CDR3 sequences, less than 50% of them detected once, and 15% to 20% sits in the top ten. The sample providers were healthy Caucasian people from Russia, aged roughly 6 to 95.

V and J are TRBV20-1 and TRBJ2-1, with 9 bases aligning to TRBD2. The clonotype originates from a woman between 55 and 75 years old in good health. Sequenced sample: blood. The CDR3: CSASIRVAGVIYNEQFF. The CDR3 DNA is TGCAGTGCTAGCATCCGCGTAGCGGGAGTCATATACAATGAGCAGTTCTTC.